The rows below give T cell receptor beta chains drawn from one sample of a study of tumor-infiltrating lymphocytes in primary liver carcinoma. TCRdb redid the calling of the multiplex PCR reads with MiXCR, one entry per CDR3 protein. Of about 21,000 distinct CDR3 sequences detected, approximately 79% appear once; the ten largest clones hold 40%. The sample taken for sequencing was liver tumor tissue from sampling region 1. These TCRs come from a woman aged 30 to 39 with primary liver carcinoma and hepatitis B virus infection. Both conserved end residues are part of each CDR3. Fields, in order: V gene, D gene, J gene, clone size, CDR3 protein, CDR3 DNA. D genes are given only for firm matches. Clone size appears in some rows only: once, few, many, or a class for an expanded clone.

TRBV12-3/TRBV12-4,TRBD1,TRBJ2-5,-,CASSTYPGGGETQYF,TGTGCCAGCAGCACCTACCCAGGGGGCGGAGAGACCCAGTACTTC
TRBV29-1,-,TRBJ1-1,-,CSVYYSLNTEVFF,TGCAGTGTATATTACAGTCTGAACACTGAAGTTTTCTTT
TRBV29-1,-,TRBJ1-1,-,CSVEEGGSEAFF,TGCAGCGTTGAGGAAGGAGGGTCTGAAGCTTTCTTT
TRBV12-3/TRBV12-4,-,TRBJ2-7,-,CASSVKDEQYF,TGTGCCAGCAGTGTCAAGGACGAGCAATACTTC
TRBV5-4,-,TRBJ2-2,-,CASSLASTGELFF,TGTGCCAGCAGCTTGGCGAGCACCGGGGAGCTGTTTTTT
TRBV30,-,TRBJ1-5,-,CAWSPGAGGSRHF,TGTGCCTGGAGTCCAGGGGCGGGAGGGTCCCGGCATTTT
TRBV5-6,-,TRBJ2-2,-,CASSLHPEPPGCCFF,TGTGCCAGCAGCTTGCACCCAGAGCCACCGGGGTGCTGTTTTTTT
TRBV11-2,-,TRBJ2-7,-,CASSLVPGSYEQYF,TGTGCCAGCAGCTTAGTTCCAGGGTCCTACGAGCAGTACTTC
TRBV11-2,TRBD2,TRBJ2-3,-,CPSSHRGSGSLTDTQYF,TGTCCCAGCAGCCATCGAGGAAGCGGGAGCCTCACAGATACGCAGTATTTT
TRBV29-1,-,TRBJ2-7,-,CSVCSEGYERYF,TGCAGCGTATGCTCAGAAGGCTACGAGCGGTACTTC
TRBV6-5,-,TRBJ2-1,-,CASREYRSSYNEQFF,TGTGCCAGCAGGGAATACAGGAGCTCCTACAATGAGCAGTTCTTC
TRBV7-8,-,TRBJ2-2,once,CASSLGRRKNTGKLFF,TGTGCTAGCAGCTTAGGGCGGCGGAAGAACACCGGGAAGCTGTTTTTT
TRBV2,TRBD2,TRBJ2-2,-,CDSNAGGARELFF,TGTGACAGCAATGCGGGAGGGGCCCGGGAGCTGTTTTTT
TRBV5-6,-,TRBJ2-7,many,CASSFSSYEQYF,TGTGCCAGCAGCTTCTCCTCCTACGAGCAGTACTTC
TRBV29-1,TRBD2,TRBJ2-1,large,CSVAPGLAGEYNEQFF,TGCAGCGTTGCCCCTGGACTAGCGGGAGAATACAATGAGCAGTTCTTC
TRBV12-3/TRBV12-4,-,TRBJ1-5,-,CASSLSGRQPQHF,TGTGCCAGCAGTTTGTCAGGACGGCAGCCCCAGCATTTT
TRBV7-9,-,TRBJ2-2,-,CAISLTHRDGELFF,TGTGCCATCAGCTTGACACATAGGGACGGGGAGTTGTTTTTT
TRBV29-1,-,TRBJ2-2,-,CGVPSGGNTGELFF,TGCGGCGTTCCATCCGGCGGGAACACCGGGGAGCTTTTTTTT
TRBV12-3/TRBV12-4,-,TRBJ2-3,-,CAISFPPPSTDTQYF,TGTGCCATCAGTTTTCCCCCTCCTAGCACAGACACACAGTATTTT
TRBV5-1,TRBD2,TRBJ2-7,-,CASSLSSGDTYEQYF,TGCGCCAGCAGCTTGTCTAGCGGCGATACCTACGAGCAGTACTTC
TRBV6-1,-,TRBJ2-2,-,CASIETLPGGAASTGELFF,TGTGCCAGCATTGAAACACTTCCCGGGGGCGCCGCGAGCACCGGGGAGCTGTTTTTT
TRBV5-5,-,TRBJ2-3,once,CASSTDYADTQYF,TGTGCCAGCAGCACGGACTACGCAGATACGCAGTATTTT
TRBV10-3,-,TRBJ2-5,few,CATDESATRQETQYF,TGTGCCACCGATGAGTCGGCTACCAGACAAGAGACCCAGTACTTC
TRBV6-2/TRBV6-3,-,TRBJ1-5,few,CASSSAAWIQPQHF,TGTGCCAGCAGTTCAGCCGCATGGATTCAGCCCCAGCATTTT
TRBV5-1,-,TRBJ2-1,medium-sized,CASSPLGISSYNEQFF,TGCGCCAGCAGCCCTCTGGGCATCAGCTCCTACAATGAGCAGTTCTTC
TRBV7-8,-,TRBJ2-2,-,CVSSPSRVVLGGELFF,TGTGTCAGCAGCCCCAGTAGAGTAGTCCTCGGAGGTGAGCTGTTTTTT
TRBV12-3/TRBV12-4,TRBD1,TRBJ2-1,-,CANRVRQGSYKEQFF,TGTGCCAACAGGGTGAGACAGGGCTCCTACAAAGAGCAGTTCTTC
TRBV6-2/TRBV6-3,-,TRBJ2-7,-,CASSQLVGGPYEQYF,TGTGCCAGCAGTCAGTTAGTGGGAGGACCTTACGAGCAGTACTTC
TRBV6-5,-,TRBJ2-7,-,CVSSYKDSNSYEQCF,TGTGTCAGCAGTTACAAGGACAGCAACTCCTACGAGCAATGCTTC
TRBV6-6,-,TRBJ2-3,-,CASNSTLDRGGQIGQYF,TGTGCTAGCAATTCTACCTTAGACCGGGGAGGCCAGATAGGGCAGTATTTT
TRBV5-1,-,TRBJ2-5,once,CAGSVQRTQETQYF,TGCGCCGGCAGCGTTCAGAGAACCCAAGAGACCCAGTACTTC
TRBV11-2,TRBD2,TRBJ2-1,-,CACSFGSGRVGNEQFF,TGTGCCTGCTCATTTGGCAGCGGGAGAGTAGGCAATGAGCAGTTCTTC
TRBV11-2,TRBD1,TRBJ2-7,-,CASSLGGTAYDEYF,TGTGCCAGCAGCTTAGGAGGGACAGCCTACGATGAGTACTTC
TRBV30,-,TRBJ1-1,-,CAWNSQGDPGAFF,TGTGCCTGGAACTCCCAAGGTGACCCTGGAGCTTTCTTT
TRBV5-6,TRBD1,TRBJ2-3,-,CASCWAGTVSTDTQYF,TGTGCCAGCTGCTGGGCAGGGACAGTGAGCACAGATACGCAGTATTTT
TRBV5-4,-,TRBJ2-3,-,CASSNPAAIGSQTDTQYF,TGTGCCAGCAGTAATCCGGCGGCTATCGGGAGTCAGACAGATACGCAGTATTTT
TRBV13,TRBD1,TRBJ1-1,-,CATRTGGANTEVFF,TGTGCCACAAGGACAGGGGGTGCAAACACTGAAGTTTTCTTT
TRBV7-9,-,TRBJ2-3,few,CASNHLTDTQYF,TGTGCCAGTAATCATCTCACAGATACGCAGTATTTT
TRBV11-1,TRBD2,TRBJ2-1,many,CASGLGLAGEVDNEQFF,TGTGCCAGCGGCCTGGGACTAGCGGGAGAAGTTGACAATGAGCAGTTCTTC
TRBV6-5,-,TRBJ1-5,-,CVSSCSWNQPQHF,TGTGTCAGCAGTTGCTCATGGAATCAGCCCCAGCACTTT